A selection of T cell receptor beta chains follows, all from one sample in a study of blood T cell repertoires in COVID-19. Data came from immunoSEQ multiplex PCR; TCRdb stores just in-frame clones and leaves some out. The data show roughly 570,000 clones, roughly 89% seen once. The source material was peripheral blood. These TCRs come from a woman aged 45-65 years with COVID-19, enrolled during active disease. The CDR3 runs from the conserved cysteine through the conserved F or W. D genes are given only for firm matches. Size values are once, few and many counts, or a class for expanded clones, and some rows have none.

D gene,J gene,clone size,V gene,CDR3 protein,CDR3 DNA
NA,TRBJ1-3,NA,TRBV11-2,CASSLDPGGLNTIYF,TGTGCCAGCAGCTTAGATCCCGGGGGTTTAAACACCATATATTTT
NA,TRBJ2-7,NA,TRBV30,CAWSLNQLNYF,TGTGCCTGGAGTCTCAACCAACTGAATTACTTC
NA,TRBJ1-1,NA,TRBV9,CASSAGDLFEAFF,TGTGCCAGCAGCGCAGGGGACCTTTTTGAAGCTTTCTTT
NA,TRBJ2-7,few,TRBV19,CALHQASYEQYF,TGTGCCCTCCACCAAGCCTCCTACGAGCAGTACTTC
NA,TRBJ1-2,NA,TRBV2,CATQGGRGGYTF,TGTGCCACTCAGGGAGGGAGAGGGGGCTACACCTTC
TRBD2,TRBJ2-2,NA,TRBV5-1,CASSLILAGGSNTGELFF,TGCGCCAGCAGCTTGATACTAGCGGGGGGTTCGAACACCGGGGAGCTGTTTTTT
TRBD1,TRBJ2-3,NA,TRBV12-5,CASGLGQGWTDTQYF,TGTGCTAGTGGTTTAGGACAGGGATGGACAGATACGCAGTATTTT
NA,TRBJ1-2,once,TRBV5-6,CASSSNDYSLPNYGYTF,TGTGCCAGCAGCTCTAATGATTACAGCCTTCCTAACTATGGCTACACCTTC
TRBD1,TRBJ1-1,NA,TRBV7-8,CASSSTTGVFANTEAFF,TGTGCCAGCAGCTCGACGACAGGGGTCTTTGCGAACACTGAAGCTTTCTTT
NA,TRBJ1-1,few,TRBV30,CAWTGVGNTEAFF,TGTGCCTGGACGGGGGTGGGGAACACTGAAGCTTTCTTT
TRBD1,TRBJ1-4,NA,TRBV7-8,CASSQTGGNEKLFF,TGTGCCAGCAGCCAGACAGGGGGTAATGAAAAACTGTTTTTT
NA,TRBJ2-1,NA,TRBV2,CASSLRAINEQFF,TGTGCCAGCAGCCTCAGGGCAATCAATGAGCAGTTCTTC
NA,TRBJ1-5,few,TRBV6-1,CASSESEVKPQHF,TGTGCCAGCAGTGAATCGGAGGTTAAGCCCCAGCATTTT
TRBD1,TRBJ1-4,NA,TRBV20-1,CSASAGTGGGEKLFF,TGCAGTGCTAGTGCCGGGACAGGGGGAGGGGAAAAACTGTTTTTT
TRBD1,TRBJ2-1,once,TRBV2,CASLGGQGVSYNEQFF,TGTGCCAGCTTAGGGGGACAGGGGGTCTCCTACAATGAGCAGTTCTTC
NA,TRBJ1-2,NA,TRBV5-1,CASSLVAGTNYGYTF,TGCGCCAGCAGCTTGGTAGCGGGGACTAACTATGGCTACACCTTC
NA,TRBJ1-2,NA,TRBV28,CASSSPGSPGYGYTF,TGTGCCAGCAGTTCCCCCGGGTCGCCGGGGTATGGCTACACCTTC
NA,TRBJ1-6,NA,TRBV5-6,CASSFIGGGPGSPLHF,TGTGCCAGCAGCTTTATTGGGGGGGGGCCCGGATCACCCCTCCACTTT
NA,TRBJ2-7,NA,TRBV18,CASSPGLGRYEQYF,TGTGCCAGCTCACCTGGTCTTGGGAGATACGAGCAGTACTTC
NA,TRBJ1-1,NA,TRBV11-2,CASSHPVGGITEAFF,TGTGCCAGCAGCCATCCCGTAGGGGGTATCACTGAAGCTTTCTTT
NA,TRBJ2-7,NA,TRBV14,CASSRGTRISEQYF,TGTGCCAGCAGCCGTGGGACACGGATAAGCGAGCAGTACTTC
NA,TRBJ2-1,NA,TRBV19,CASSRGLDTNEQFF,TGTGCCAGTAGTAGGGGCCTGGACACGAATGAGCAGTTCTTC
NA,TRBJ1-2,NA,TRBV11-2,CASSLRDGREYGYTF,TGTGCCAGCAGCTTAAGGGACGGGAGAGAATATGGCTACACCTTC
TRBD2,TRBJ2-3,once,TRBV20-1,CSASRKRGGLGDTQYF,TGCAGTGCTAGTCGTAAGCGGGGGGGCCTTGGAGATACGCAGTATTTT
NA,TRBJ1-1,once,TRBV5-1,CASSLTGTVDTEAFF,TGCGCCAGCAGCTTGACAGGGACCGTTGACACTGAAGCTTTCTTT
NA,TRBJ1-2,NA,TRBV9,CASSAGGLLAGYGYTF,TGTGCCAGCAGCGCTGGAGGCCTTCTCGCGGGCTATGGCTACACCTTC
TRBD1,TRBJ2-7,NA,TRBV2,CASRPGTGVDEQYF,TGTGCCAGCAGGCCTGGGACAGGGGTTGACGAGCAGTACTTC
NA,TRBJ1-2,once,TRBV30,CAWSRGLGGYTF,TGTGCCTGGAGTAGGGGCCTGGGGGGCTACACCTTC